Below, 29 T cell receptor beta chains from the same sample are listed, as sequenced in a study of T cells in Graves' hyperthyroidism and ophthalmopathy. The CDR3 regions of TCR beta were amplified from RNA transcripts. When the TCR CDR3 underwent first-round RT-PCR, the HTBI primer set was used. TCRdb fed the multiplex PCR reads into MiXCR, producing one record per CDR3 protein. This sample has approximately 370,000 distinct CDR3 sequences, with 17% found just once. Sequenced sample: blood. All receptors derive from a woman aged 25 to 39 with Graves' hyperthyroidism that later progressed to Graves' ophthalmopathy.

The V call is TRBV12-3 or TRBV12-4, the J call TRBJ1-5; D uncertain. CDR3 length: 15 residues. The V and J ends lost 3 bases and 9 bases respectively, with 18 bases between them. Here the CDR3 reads CASSFLSVRSGPQHF. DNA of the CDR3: TGTGCCAGCAGTTTCCTGTCAGTTAGAAGTGGGCCCCAGCATTTT.

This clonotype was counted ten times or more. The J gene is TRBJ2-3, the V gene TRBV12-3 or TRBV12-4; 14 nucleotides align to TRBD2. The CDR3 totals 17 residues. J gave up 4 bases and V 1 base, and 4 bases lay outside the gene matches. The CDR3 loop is CASSLDRTSGGSDTQYF. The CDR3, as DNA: TGTGCCAGCAGTTTAGATAGGACTAGCGGGGGGTCAGATACGCAGTATTTT.

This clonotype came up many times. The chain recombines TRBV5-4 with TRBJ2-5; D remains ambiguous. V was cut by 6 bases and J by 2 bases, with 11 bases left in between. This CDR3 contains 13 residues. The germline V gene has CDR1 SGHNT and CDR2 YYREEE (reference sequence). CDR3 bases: TGTGCCAGCATCGGAGACGGGCAAGAGACCCAGTACTTC. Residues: CASIGDGQETQYF.

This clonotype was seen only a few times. The CDR3 spells CASSYGTDTQYF. CDR3 coding DNA: TGTGCCAGCAGTTACGGGACAGATACGCAGTATTTT. This chain links TRBV6-6 with TRBJ2-3; no reliable D call. This CDR3 contains 12 residues. The germline V and J ends were trimmed by 2 bases and 3 bases, with 3 bases remaining between them. In germline, CDR1 is MNHNY, CDR2 SVGAGI (reference sequence).

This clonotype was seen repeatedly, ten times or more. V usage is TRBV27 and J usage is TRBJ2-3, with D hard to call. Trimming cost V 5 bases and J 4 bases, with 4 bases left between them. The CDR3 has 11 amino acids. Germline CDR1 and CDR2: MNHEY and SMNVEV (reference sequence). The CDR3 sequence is CASSIADTQYF. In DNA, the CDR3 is TGTGCCAGCAGTATAGCAGATACGCAGTATTTT.

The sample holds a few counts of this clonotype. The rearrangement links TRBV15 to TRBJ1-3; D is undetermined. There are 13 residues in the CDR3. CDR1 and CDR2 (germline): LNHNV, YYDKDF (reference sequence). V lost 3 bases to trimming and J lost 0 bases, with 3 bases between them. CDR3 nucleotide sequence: TGTGCCACCAGCAGCTACTCTGGAAACACCATATATTTT. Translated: CATSSYSGNTIYF.

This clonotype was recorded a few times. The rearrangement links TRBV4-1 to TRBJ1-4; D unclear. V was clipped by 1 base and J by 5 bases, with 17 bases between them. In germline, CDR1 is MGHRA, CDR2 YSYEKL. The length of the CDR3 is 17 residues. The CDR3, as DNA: TGCGCCAGCAGCCAAGCACCCGTGGGAGCGCTGAATGAAAAACTGTTTTTT. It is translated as CASSQAPVGALNEKLFF.

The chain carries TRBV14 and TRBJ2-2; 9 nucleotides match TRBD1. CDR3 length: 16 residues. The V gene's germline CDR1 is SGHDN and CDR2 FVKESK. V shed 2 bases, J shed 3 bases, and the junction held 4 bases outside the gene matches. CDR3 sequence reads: CASSQSQGAYTGELFF. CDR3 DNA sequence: TGTGCCAGCAGCCAATCACAGGGGGCTTACACCGGGGAGCTGTTTTTT.

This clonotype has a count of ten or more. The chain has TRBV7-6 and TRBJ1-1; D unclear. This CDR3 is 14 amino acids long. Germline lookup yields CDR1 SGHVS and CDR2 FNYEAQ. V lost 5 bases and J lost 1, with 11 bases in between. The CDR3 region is CASSPGPGNTEAFF. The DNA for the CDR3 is TGTGCCAGCAGCCCCGGGCCGGGGAACACTGAAGCTTTCTTT.

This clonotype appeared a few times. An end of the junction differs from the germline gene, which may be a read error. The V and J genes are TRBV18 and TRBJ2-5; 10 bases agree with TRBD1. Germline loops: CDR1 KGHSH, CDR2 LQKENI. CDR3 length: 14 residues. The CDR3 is CASSPRDRGEAQYF. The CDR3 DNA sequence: TGTGCTAGCTCACCCCGGGACAGGGGAGAGGCCCAGTACTTC.

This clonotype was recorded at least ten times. CDR3 DNA: TGCGCCAGCAGCGGGGGTGGGACTACTTCCAATGAGCAGTTCTTC. Encoded protein: CASSGGGTTSNEQFF. The chain uses TRBV5-1 and TRBJ2-1; 7 bases are a match to TRBD2. The CDR3 spans 15 residues. Germline V CDR1 and CDR2: SGHRS, YFSETQ. With 4 bases clipped from V and 6 bases from J, the junction kept 10 bases outside the gene matches. Full variable domain (outside the CDR3, taken from reference TRBV5-1 and TRBJ2-1): KAGVTQTPRYLIKTRGQQVTLSCSPISGHRSVSWYQQTPGQGLQFLFEYFSETQRNKGNFPGRFSGRQFSNSRSEMNVSTLELGDSALYLCASSGGGTTSNEQFFGPGTRLTVL.

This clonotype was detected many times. CDR3 DNA sequence: TGTGCCAGCAGTTTATTAGGGGGAGGCCACGAGCAGTACTTC. Protein: CASSLLGGGHEQYF. This chain uses TRBV27 with TRBJ2-7; the D gene could be TRBD1 or TRBD2 (6 bases each). There are 14 residues in the CDR3. The germline gives CDR1 MNHEY, CDR2 SMNVEV (reference sequence). V was pared by 1 base and J by 5 bases, with 12 bases between.

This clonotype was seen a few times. The CDR3 region is CASSSTRWGGTTEAFF. CDR3 DNA sequence: TGTGCCAGCAGCTCCACCCGTTGGGGGGGGACTACTGAAGCTTTCTTT. V usage is TRBV7-8 and J usage is TRBJ1-1; TRBD1 might be the D (5 bases). Germline CDR1 SGHVS, CDR2 FQNEAQ. The CDR3 is 16 residues long. Trimming cost V 4 bases and J 5 bases, with 20 bases left between them.

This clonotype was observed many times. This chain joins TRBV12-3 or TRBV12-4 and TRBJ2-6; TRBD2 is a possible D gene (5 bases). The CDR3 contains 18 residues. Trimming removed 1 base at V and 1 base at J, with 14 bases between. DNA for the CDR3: TGTGCCAGCAGTTTAGTGAGGGTTTTCTATTCTGGGGCCAACGTCCTGACTTTC. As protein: CASSLVRVFYSGANVLTF.

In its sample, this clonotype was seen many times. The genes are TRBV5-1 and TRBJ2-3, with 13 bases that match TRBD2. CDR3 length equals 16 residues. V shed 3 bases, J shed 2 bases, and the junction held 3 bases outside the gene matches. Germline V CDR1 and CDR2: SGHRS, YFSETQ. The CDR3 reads CASSSGLAGVTDTQYF. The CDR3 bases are TGCGCCAGCAGCTCCGGACTAGCGGGAGTCACAGATACGCAGTATTTT.

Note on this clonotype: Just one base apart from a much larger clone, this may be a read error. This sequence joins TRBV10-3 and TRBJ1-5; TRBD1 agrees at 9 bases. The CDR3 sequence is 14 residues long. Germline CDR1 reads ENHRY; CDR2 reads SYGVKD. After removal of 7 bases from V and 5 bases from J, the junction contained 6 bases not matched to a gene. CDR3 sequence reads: CAIKGQGGDQPQHF. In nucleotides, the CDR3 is TGTGCCATCAAGGGACAGGGCGGGGATCAGCCCCAGCATTTT.

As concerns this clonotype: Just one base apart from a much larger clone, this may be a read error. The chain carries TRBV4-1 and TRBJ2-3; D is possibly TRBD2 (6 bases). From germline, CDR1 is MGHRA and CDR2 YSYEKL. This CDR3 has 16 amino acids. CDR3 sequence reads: CAGSQYGQEGPDTQYF. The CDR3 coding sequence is TGCGCCGGCAGCCAATACGGCCAGGAGGGCCCAGATACGCAGTATTTT.

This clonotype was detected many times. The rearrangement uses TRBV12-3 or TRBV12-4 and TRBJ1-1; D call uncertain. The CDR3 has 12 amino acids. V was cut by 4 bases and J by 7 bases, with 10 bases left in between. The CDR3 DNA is TGTGCCAGCAGTTACCTGAATCATGAAGCTTTCTTT. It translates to CASSYLNHEAFF.

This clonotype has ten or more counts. The CDR3 DNA is TGTGCCAGCTATCTCAGTCGCAGGGGATCCACTGAAGCTTTCTTT. Encoded protein: CASYLSRRGSTEAFF. The chain couples TRBV6-1 to TRBJ1-1; TRBD1 is a possible D gene (6 bases). Germline V lookup: CDR1 MNHNS, CDR2 SASEGT. This CDR3 is 15 amino acids long. V was pared by 8 bases and J by 4 bases, with 20 bases between.

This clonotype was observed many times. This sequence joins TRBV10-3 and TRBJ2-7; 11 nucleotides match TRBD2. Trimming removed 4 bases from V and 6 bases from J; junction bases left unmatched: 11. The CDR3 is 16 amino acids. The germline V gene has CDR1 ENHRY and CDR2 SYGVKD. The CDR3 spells CAISVLTSGTPLEQYF. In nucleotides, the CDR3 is TGTGCCATCAGTGTGTTGACTAGCGGGACTCCTCTCGAGCAGTACTTC.

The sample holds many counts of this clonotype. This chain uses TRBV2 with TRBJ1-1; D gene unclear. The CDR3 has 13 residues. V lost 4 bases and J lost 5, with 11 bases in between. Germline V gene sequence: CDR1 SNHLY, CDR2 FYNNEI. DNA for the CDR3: TGTGCCAGCAGTGCGTACACTGATACTGAAGCTTTCTTT. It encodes CASSAYTDTEAFF.

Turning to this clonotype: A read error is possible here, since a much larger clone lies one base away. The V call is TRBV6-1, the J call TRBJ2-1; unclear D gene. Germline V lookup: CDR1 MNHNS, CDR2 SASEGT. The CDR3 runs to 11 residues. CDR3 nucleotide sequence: TGTGCCAGCAGTTCACACAATGAGCGGTTCTTC. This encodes CASSSHNERFF.

The CDR3, as DNA: TGTGCCAGCAGTCGGGCAGGGAAGGGGGATGAGCAGTTCTTC. Amino acids: CASSRAGKGDEQFF. The chain uses TRBV6-2 or TRBV6-3 and TRBJ2-1; D possibly corresponds to TRBD1 (6 bases). Per the germline V gene, CDR1 is MNHEY and CDR2 is SVGEGT. Trimming cost V 5 bases and J 8 bases, with 16 bases left between them. This CDR3 spans 14 amino acids.

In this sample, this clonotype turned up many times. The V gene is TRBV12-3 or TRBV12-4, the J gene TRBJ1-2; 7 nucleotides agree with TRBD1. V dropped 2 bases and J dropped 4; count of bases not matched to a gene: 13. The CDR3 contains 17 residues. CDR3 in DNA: TGTGCCAGCAGTTTATGGCGCAGGGGGGTTAGAAGCTATGGCTACACCTTC. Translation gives CASSLWRRGVRSYGYTF.

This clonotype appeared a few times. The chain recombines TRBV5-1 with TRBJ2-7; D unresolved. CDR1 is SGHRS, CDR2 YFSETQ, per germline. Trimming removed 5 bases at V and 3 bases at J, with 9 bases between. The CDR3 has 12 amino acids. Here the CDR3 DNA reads TGCGCCAGCAGAGACGAAAGCTACGAGCAGTACTTC. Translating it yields CASRDESYEQYF.

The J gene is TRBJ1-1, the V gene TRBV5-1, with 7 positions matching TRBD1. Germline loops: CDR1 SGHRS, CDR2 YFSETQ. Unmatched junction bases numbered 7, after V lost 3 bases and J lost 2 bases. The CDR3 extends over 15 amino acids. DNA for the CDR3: TGCGCCAGCAGCTCCACAGGGGCGGCCAACACTGAAGCTTTCTTT. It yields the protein CASSSTGAANTEAFF.

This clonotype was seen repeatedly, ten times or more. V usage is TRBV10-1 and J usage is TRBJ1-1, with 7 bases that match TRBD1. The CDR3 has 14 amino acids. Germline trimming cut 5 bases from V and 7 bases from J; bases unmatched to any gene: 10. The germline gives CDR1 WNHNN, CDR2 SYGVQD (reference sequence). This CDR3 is CASSSSRGAVEAFF. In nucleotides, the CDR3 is TGCGCCAGCAGTTCTTCCAGGGGGGCGGTTGAAGCTTTCTTT.

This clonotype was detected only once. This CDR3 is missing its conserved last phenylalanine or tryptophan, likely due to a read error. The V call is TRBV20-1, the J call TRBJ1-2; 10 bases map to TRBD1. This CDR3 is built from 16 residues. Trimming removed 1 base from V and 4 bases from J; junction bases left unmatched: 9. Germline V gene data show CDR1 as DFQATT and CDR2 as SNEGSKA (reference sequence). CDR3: CSARGLRDRGTYGYTL. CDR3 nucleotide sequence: TGCAGTGCTAGAGGACTAAGGGACAGGGGTACCTATGGCTACACCCTC.

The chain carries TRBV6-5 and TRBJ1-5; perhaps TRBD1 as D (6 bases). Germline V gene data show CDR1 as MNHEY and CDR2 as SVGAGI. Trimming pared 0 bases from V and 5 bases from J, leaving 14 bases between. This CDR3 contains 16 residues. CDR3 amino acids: CASSYSAGEFDQPQHF. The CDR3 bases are TGTGCCAGCAGTTACTCGGCAGGGGAGTTCGATCAGCCCCAGCATTTT.